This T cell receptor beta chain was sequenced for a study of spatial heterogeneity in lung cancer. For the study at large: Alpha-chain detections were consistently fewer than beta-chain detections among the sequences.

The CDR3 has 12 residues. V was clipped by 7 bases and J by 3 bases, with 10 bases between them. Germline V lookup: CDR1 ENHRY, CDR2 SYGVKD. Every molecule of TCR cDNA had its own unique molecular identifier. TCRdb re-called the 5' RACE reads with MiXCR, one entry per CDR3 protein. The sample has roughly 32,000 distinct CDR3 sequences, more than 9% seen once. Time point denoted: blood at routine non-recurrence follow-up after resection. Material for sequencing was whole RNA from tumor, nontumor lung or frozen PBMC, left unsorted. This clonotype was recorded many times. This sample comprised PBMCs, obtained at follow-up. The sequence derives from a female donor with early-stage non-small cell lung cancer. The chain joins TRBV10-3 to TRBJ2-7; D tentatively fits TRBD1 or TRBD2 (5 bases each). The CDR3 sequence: CAITDGGYEQYF. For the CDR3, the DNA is TGTGCCATCACCGATGGGGGCTACGAGCAGTACTTC.